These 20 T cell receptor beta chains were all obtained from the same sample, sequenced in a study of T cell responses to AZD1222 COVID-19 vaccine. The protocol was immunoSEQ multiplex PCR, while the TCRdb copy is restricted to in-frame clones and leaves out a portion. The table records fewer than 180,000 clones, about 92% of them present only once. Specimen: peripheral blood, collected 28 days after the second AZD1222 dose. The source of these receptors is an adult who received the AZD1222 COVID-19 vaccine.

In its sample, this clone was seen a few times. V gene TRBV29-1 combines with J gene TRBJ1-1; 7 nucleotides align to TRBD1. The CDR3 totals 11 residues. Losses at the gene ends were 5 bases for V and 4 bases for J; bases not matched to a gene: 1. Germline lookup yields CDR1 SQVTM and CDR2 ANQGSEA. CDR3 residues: CSVQGGTEAFF. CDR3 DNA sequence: TGCAGCGTTCAGGGGGGCACTGAAGCTTTCTTT.

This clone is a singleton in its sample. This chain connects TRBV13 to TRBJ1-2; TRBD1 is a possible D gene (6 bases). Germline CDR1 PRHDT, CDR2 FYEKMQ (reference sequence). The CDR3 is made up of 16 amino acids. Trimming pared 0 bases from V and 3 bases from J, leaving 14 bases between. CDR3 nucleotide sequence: TGTGCCAGCAGCTTAGGGACCCAGGGGACGTACTATGGCTACACCTTC. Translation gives CASSLGTQGTYYGYTF.

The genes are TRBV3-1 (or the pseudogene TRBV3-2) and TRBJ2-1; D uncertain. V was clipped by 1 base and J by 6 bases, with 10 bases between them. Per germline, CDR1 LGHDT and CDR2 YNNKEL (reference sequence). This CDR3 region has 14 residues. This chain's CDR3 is CASSQVLASNEQFF. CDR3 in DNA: TGTGCCAGCAGCCAAGTATTAGCAAGCAATGAGCAGTTCTTC.

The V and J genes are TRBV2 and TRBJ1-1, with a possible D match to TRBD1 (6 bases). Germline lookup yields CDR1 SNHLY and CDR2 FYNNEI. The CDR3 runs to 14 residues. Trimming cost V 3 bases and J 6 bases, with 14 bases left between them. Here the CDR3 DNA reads TGTGCCAGCAGTGACGCCAGGGGACTTGCTGAAGCTTTCTTT. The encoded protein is CASSDARGLAEAFF.

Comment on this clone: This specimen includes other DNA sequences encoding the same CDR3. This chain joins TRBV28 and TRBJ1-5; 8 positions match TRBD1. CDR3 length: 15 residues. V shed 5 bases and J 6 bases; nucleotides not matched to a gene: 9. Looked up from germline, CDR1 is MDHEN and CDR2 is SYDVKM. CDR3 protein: CASSPRTGGGQPQHF. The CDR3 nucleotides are TGTGCCAGCAGTCCAAGAACAGGGGGGGGTCAGCCCCAGCATTTT.

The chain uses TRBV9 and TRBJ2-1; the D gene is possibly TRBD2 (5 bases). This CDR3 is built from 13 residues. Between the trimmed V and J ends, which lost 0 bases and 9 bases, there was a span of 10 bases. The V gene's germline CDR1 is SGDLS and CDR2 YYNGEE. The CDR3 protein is CASSVGGYTEQFF. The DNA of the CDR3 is TGTGCCAGCAGCGTAGGAGGGTATACTGAGCAGTTCTTC.

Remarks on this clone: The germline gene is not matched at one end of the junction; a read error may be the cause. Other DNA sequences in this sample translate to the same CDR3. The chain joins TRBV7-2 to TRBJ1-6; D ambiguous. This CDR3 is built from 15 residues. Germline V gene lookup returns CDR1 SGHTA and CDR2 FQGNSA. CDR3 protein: CASSFMPGLTVALHF. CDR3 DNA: TGCGCCAGCAGCTTTATGCCGGGCCTAACTGTGGCCCTCCACTTT.

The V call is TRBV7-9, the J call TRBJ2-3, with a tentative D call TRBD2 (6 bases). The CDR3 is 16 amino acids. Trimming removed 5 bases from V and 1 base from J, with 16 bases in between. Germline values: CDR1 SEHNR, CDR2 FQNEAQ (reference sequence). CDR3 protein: CASSLGDQRGTDTQYF. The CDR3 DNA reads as TGTGCCAGCAGCCTAGGGGACCAGCGGGGCACAGATACGCAGTATTTT.

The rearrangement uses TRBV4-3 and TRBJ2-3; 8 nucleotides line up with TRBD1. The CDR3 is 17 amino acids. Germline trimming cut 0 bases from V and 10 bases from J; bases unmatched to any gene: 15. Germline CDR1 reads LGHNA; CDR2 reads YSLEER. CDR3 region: CASSQEYSGGVLSSQYF. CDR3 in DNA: TGCGCCAGCAGCCAAGAATATTCAGGGGGCGTGCTGAGTTCGCAGTATTTT.

CDR3 coding DNA: TGTGCCAGCAGCCAGGCGACGGGGGGCAGGCACGAGCAGTACTTC. It is translated as CASSQATGGRHEQYF. V and J are TRBV28 and TRBJ2-7; D perhaps matches TRBD2 (7 bases). CDR3 length: 15 residues. Trimming pared 6 bases from V and 5 bases from J, leaving 20 bases between. Germline CDR1 reads MDHEN; CDR2 reads SYDVKM.

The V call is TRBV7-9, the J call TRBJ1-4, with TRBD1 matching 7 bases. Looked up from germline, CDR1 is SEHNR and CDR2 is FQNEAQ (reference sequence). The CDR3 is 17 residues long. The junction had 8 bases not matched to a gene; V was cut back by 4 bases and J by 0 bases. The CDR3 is CASSSYRGPATNEKLFF. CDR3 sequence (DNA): TGTGCCAGCAGCTCCTACAGGGGTCCGGCAACTAATGAAAAACTGTTTTTT.

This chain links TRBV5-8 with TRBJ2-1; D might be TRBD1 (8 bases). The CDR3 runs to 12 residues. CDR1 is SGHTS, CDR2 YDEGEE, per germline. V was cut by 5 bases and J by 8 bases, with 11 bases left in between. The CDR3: CASRQGGDEQFF. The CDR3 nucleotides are TGTGCCAGCAGACAGGGGGGGGATGAGCAGTTCTTC.

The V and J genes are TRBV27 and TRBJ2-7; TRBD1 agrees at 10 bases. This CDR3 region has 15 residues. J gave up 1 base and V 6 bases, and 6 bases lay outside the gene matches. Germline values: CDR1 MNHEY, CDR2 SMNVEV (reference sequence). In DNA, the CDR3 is TGTGCCAGCAGGACTCGGGACAGGGGTTCCTACGAGCAGTACTTC. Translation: CASRTRDRGSYEQYF.

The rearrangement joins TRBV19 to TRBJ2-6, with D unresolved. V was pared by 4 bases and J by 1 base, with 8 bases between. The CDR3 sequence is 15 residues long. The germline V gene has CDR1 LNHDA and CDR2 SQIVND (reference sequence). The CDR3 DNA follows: TGTGCCAGTAGTACACGGGTGTCTGGGGCCAACGTCCTGACTTTC. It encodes CASSTRVSGANVLTF.

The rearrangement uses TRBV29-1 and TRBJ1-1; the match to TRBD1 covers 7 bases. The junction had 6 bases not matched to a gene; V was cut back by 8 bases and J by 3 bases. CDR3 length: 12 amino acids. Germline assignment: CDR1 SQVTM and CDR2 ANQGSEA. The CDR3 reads CSTRTGDTEAFF. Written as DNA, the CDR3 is TGCAGCACCCGAACAGGGGACACTGAAGCTTTCTTT.

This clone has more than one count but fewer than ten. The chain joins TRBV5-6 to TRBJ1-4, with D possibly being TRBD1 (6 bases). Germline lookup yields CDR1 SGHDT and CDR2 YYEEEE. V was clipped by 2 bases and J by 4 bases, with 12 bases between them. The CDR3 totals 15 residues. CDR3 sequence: CASSFRGPYNEKLFF. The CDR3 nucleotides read TGTGCCAGCAGCTTTCGGGGGCCCTATAATGAAAAACTGTTTTTT. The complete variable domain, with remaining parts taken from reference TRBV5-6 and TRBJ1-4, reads DAGVTQSPTHLIKTRGQQVTLRCSPKSGHDTVSWYQQALGQGPQFIFQYYEEEERQRGNFPDRFSGHQFPNYSSELNVNALLLGDSALYLCASSFRGPYNEKLFFGSGTQLSVL.

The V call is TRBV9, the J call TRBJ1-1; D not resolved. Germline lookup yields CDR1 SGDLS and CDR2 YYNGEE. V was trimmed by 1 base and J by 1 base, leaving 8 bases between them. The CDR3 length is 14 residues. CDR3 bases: TGTGCCAGCAGCGTATCGAATTCGAACACTGAAGCTTTCTTT. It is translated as CASSVSNSNTEAFF.

CDR3 region: CASSSQRGLYEQYF. CDR3 nucleotides: TGTGCCAGCAGCTCGCAAAGGGGGCTCTACGAGCAGTACTTC. The chain joins TRBV28 to TRBJ2-7; 7 bases align to TRBD1. This CDR3 comprises 14 residues. Germline trimming cut 6 bases from V and 3 bases from J; bases unmatched to any gene: 8. Germline assignment: CDR1 MDHEN and CDR2 SYDVKM.

CDR3 nucleotides: TGCAGTGCTAGTCCCGGGGGAGGGGTGTACTTC. It is translated as CSASPGGGVYF. This chain connects TRBV20-1 to TRBJ2-7, with 7 bases identical to TRBD2. J gave up 12 bases and V 3 bases, and 8 bases lay outside the gene matches. CDR3 length equals 11 residues. Germline values: CDR1 DFQATT, CDR2 SNEGSKA (reference sequence).

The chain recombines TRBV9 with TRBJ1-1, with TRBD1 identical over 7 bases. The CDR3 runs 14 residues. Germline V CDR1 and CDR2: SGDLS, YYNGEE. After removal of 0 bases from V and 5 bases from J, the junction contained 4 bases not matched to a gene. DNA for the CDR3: TGTGCCAGCAGCGTAGGAGGGGGCGGAACTGAAGCTTTCTTT. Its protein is CASSVGGGGTEAFF.